These 3 T cell receptor beta chains were all obtained from the same sample, sequenced in a study of cytomegalovirus exposure and HLA in healthy donors (dated by TCRdb to between 2016 and 2019). The library was produced with the immunoSEQ multiplex PCR assay. For the multiplex PCR, a mixture combining 60 forward primers for TCR Vbeta segments and 13 reverse primers for TCR Jbeta segments was used. TCRdb holds this immuneACCESS table with in-frame rearrangements only. Some clones are missing; in checked studies, unresolved V genes explain under half, and the rest has no known cause. The sample table records 150,000 to 200,000 clones; approximately 83% of these occur just once. Jointly, the top ten make up about 3.1% of the sample. The sequenced material came from PBMCs. The receptors were sampled from a male donor in good health and CMV-seronegative.

The V call is TRBV5-1, the J call TRBJ2-1; TRBD2 agrees at 13 bases. The V segment lost 4 bases and the J segment 5 bases; nucleotides outside the gene matches: 3. CDR1 SGHRS and CDR2 YFSETQ come from the germline V gene. The CDR3 covers 15 residues. CDR3 coding DNA: TGCGCCAGCAGCCTCACTAGCGGGGGGGACAATGAGCAGTTCTTC. Amino acids: CASSLTSGGDNEQFF.

The J gene is TRBJ1-4, the V gene TRBV27, with 11 bases fitting TRBD1. The germline CDR1 and CDR2 sequences are MNHEY and SMNVEV (reference sequence). J was trimmed by 11 bases and V by 5 bases; bases with no gene match: 13. The CDR3 has 16 residues. The CDR3 region is CASSIGQGAGARKLFF. The CDR3 nucleotides read TGTGCCAGCAGTATCGGACAGGGGGCCGGGGCGCGGAAACTGTTTTTT.

The chain employs TRBV19 and TRBJ2-7, with TRBD2 matching over 8 bases. The trim removed 3 bases at V and 1 base at J, leaving 5 bases unmatched. Germline CDR1 and CDR2: LNHDA and SQIVND (reference sequence). The CDR3 spans 15 residues. CDR3 sequence: CASSIRSGSSYEQYF. CDR3 sequence (DNA): TGTGCCAGTAGTATCCGGAGCGGGAGTTCCTACGAGCAGTACTTC.